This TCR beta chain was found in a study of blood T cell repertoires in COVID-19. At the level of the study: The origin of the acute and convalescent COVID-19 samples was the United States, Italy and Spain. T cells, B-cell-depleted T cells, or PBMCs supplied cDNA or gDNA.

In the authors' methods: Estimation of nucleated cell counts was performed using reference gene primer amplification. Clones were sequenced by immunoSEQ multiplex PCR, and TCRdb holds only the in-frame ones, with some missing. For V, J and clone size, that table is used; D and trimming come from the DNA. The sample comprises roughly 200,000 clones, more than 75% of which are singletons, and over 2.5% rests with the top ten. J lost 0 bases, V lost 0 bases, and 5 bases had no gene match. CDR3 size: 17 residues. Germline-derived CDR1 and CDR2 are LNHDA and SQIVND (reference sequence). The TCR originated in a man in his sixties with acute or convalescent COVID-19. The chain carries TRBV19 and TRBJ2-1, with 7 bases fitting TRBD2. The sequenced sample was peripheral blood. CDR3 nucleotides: TGTGCCAGTAGTATAGATAGGCGGGGGTCCTCCTACAATGAGCAGTTCTTC. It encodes CASSIDRRGSSYNEQFF.